The source of this T cell receptor (beta chain) is a study of CD8 T cells in ankylosing spondylitis. The germline CDR1 and CDR2 sequences are LGHNA and YSLEER. This CDR3 is 14 amino acids long. V was shortened by 1 base and J by 10 bases, with 15 bases between the two germline ends. As to this clonotype: Its antigen is currently unknown.

Study observations and caveats: Blood of patients with ankylosing spondylitis appeared to be characterized by a TCR beta motif of seven or eight highly homologous variants.

Generation of TCR beta libraries employed quantitative 5'-RACE incorporating molecular barcodes. TCRdb itself ran the 5' RACE reads through MiXCR, one entry per CDR3 protein. The sample holds hundreds of thousands of distinct CDR3 sequences, approximately 12% seen once. The source material was blood, either unsorted or a sorted T cell fraction (not recorded which). The chain couples TRBV4-3 to TRBJ2-3; D is unclear. The sequence was obtained from a male donor with ankylosing spondylitis. This CDR3 is CASSQVMGGGAQYF. The CDR3 DNA reads as TGCGCCAGCAGCCAAGTGATGGGCGGCGGCGCGCAGTATTTT.